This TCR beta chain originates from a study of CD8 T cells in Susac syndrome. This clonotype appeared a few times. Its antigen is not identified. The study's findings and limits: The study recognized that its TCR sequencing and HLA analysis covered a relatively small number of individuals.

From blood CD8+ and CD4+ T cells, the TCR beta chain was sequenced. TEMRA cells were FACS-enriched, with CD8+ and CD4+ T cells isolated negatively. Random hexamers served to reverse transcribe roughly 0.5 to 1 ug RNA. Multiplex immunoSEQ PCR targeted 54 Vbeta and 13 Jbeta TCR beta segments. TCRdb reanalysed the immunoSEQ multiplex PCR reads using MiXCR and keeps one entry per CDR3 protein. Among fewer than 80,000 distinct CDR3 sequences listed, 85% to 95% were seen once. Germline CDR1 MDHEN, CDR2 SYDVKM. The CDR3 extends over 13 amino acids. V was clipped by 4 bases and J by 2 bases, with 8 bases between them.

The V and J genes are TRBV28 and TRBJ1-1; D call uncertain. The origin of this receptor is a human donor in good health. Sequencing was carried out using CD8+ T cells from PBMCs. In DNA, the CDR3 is TGTGCCAGCAGTTCCGGTGGAAACACTGAAGCTTTCTTT. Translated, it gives CASSSGGNTEAFF.